The rows below give T cell receptor beta chains drawn from one sample of a study of blood T cells in healthy people across ages. Via MiXCR, TCRdb re-called the 5' RACE reads, giving one row per CDR3 protein. The table shows roughly 730,000 distinct CDR3 sequences, with 56% occurring only once. Source material: blood. These receptors were taken from a man in his forties or fifties in good health. Both conserved end residues are part of each CDR3. Each record gives: V gene, J gene, D gene, clone size, CDR3 DNA, CDR3 protein. D genes are given only for firm matches. Only part of the rows carry a size: once, few, many, or a class if the clone is expanded.

TRBV28,TRBJ2-7,-,-,TGTGCCGGCAGTTTAATACGTGAACTGGGATCCGAGCAGTACTTC,CAGSLIRELGSEQYF
TRBV10-3,TRBJ2-7,-,-,TGTGCCATCAGTGGACAGGACGAGCAGTACTTC,CAISGQDEQYF
TRBV2,TRBJ2-7,-,few,TGTGCCAGCAGCGAGATTCGGACGGGGGTTAACGAGCAGTACTTC,CASSEIRTGVNEQYF
TRBV27,TRBJ2-6,-,few,TGTGCCAGCAGTTTGAGGTACTCCAGAGCTATGGACTCTGGGGCCAACGTCCTGACTTTC,CASSLRYSRAMDSGANVLTF
TRBV6-6,TRBJ1-4,-,-,TGTGCCAGCAGCCCCCTTGCGTCAGAAGTTAATGAAAAACTGTTTTTT,CASSPLASEVNEKLFF
TRBV27,TRBJ1-1,-,-,TGTGCCAGCAAGATGAACACTGAAGCTTTCTTT,CASKMNTEAFF
TRBV12-3/TRBV12-4,TRBJ1-6,-,few,TGTGCCAGCACCCTGGCGGCTGAGGGGAGTTCACCCCTCCACTTT,CASTLAAEGSSPLHF
TRBV6-5,TRBJ1-2,TRBD1,-,TGTGCCAGCAGTGGACAGGGAGAGTCTGGCTACACCTTC,CASSGQGESGYTF
TRBV5-1,TRBJ2-5,-,-,TGCGCCAGCAGCTTGGGCCAGGTACCATTCCAAGAGACCCAGTACTTC,CASSLGQVPFQETQYF
TRBV10-3,TRBJ2-2,TRBD2,-,TGTGCCATCAGTAATAAACTAGCGGGAGCGAACACCGGGGAGCTGTTTTTT,CAISNKLAGANTGELFF
TRBV3-1,TRBJ2-1,TRBD2,-,TGTGCCAGCAGCCAAGATCGGGCTAGCGGGAGGGTTGAGCAGTTCTTC,CASSQDRASGRVEQFF
TRBV20-1,TRBJ2-7,-,-,TGCAGTGCCCGTAATCCTACCGACGGCTACGAGCAGTACTTC,CSARNPTDGYEQYF
TRBV29-1,TRBJ2-5,TRBD2,-,TGCAGCGTTGAATCCAGGCCGGGACTAGCGAACCAAGAGACCCAGTACTTC,CSVESRPGLANQETQYF
TRBV5-1,TRBJ2-2,TRBD2,-,TGCGCCAGCAGCATAGGACTAGCGGAAACCGGGGAGCTGTTTTTT,CASSIGLAETGELFF
TRBV24-1,TRBJ1-2,-,-,TGTGCCACCAGTGATTTGGGTAGTGGCTACACCTTC,CATSDLGSGYTF
TRBV7-6,TRBJ2-7,TRBD1,-,TGTGCCAGCAGCCGACAGGGCTCCTACGGGCAGTACTTC,CASSRQGSYGQYF
TRBV15,TRBJ2-7,-,-,TGTGCCACCAGCAAACAGCCCGACCCCCGTCACGAGCAGTACTTC,CATSKQPDPRHEQYF
TRBV28,TRBJ2-1,-,-,TGTGCCAGCACCGATGAAGGAAGCTCCTACAATGAGCAGTTCTTC,CASTDEGSSYNEQFF
TRBV28,TRBJ2-4,-,few,TGTGCCAGCAGTTCCACTCGGTTAGCCAAAAACATTCAGTACTTC,CASSSTRLAKNIQYF
TRBV30,TRBJ2-1,TRBD1,-,TGTGCCTGGAGCAATTCAGGGGGTCTCCTTAACAATGAGCAGTTCTTC,CAWSNSGGLLNNEQFF
TRBV10-3,TRBJ2-5,TRBD2,-,TGTGCCATCAGTGAGACCACTAGCGGGAGGGCCAGGATGGAGACCCAGTACTTC,CAISETTSGRARMETQYF
TRBV29-1,TRBJ2-1,TRBD2,few,TGCAGCGTTGATTCACTAGCGGGAGTGCATGAGCAGTTCTTC,CSVDSLAGVHEQFF
TRBV2,TRBJ1-6,-,-,TGTGCCAGCAGTCCTAGACAGGCAGGTTCACCCCTCCACTTT,CASSPRQAGSPLHF
TRBV2,TRBJ2-3,-,few,TGTGCCAGCCCCGAGAGGGGCTTTAGCACAGATACGCAGTATTTT,CASPERGFSTDTQYF
TRBV10-3,TRBJ2-7,TRBD1,-,TGTGCCATCAGTGAGAGGGGACAGGGGTACTACGAGCAGTACTTC,CAISERGQGYYEQYF
TRBV7-9,TRBJ2-3,TRBD2,-,TGTGCCAGCAGTCCAGCACTAGCGGACCCTACGCAGTATTTT,CASSPALADPTQYF
TRBV7-2,TRBJ2-1,-,few,TGTGCCAGCAGCCCCCAGCGGAAGTCCTACAATGAGCAGTTCTTC,CASSPQRKSYNEQFF
TRBV2,TRBJ1-2,-,-,TGTGCCAGCCGTAGCTATGGCTACACCTTC,CASRSYGYTF
TRBV14,TRBJ1-2,TRBD1,many,TGTGCCAGCAGCCGAAGTAGGACAGGGTGGAGAGATGGCTACACCTTC,CASSRSRTGWRDGYTF
TRBV20-1,TRBJ2-1,-,-,TGCAGTGGGGCAGGGATTGATTCCTACAATGAGCAGTTCTTC,CSGAGIDSYNEQFF
TRBV5-1,TRBJ1-2,-,once,TGCGCCAGCAGCCTATACGTCGGGGACAACTATGGCTACACCTTC,CASSLYVGDNYGYTF
TRBV6-6,TRBJ1-2,-,-,TGTGCCAGCAGCAACAGGAGTCGGGGCTACACCTTC,CASSNRSRGYTF
TRBV24-1,TRBJ2-3,TRBD1,many,TGTGCCACCAGTGACCATAGGACAGGATCGGGGAGCACAGATACGCAGTATTTT,CATSDHRTGSGSTDTQYF
TRBV4-2,TRBJ2-5,-,many,TGTGCCAGCAGCCAAGATGGGGGACCCCAAGAGACCCAGTACTTC,CASSQDGGPQETQYF
TRBV2,TRBJ2-5,TRBD1,-,TGTGCCAGCCATAGGAACAGGGGACGGGAGACCCAGTACTTC,CASHRNRGRETQYF
TRBV6-6,TRBJ2-1,-,-,TGTGCCAGCAGTCCCGTGGGGGATGACAATGAGCAGTTCTTC,CASSPVGDDNEQFF